This T cell receptor beta chain was profiled in a study of graft-versus-host responses after intestinal transplantation (dated by TCRdb to about 2021). About the study as a whole: Recipients received multivisceral, liver-intestinal, or isolated intestinal transplants. Anti-thymocyte globulin induction was given to all recipients, followed by maintenance tacrolimus and steroids for two to three years. After intestinal transplantation, graft-versus-host and host-versus-graft alloreactive T cell clones in the graft, circulation and bone marrow were tracked using bulk TCR-beta CDR3 sequencing. To identify alloreactive clones, pre-transplant mixed lymphocyte reaction products were sequenced and compared with unstimulated pre-transplant donor and recipient T cells. The cohort enrolled about two dozen intestinal transplant recipients including one retransplant, and a few patients lacking pretransplant specimens were excluded. Donor T cell macrochimerism was defined as a peak of at least 4% donor T cells among recipient peripheral blood mononuclear cells. Samples from a few later patients were sequenced in-house on an Illumina MiSeq with MiXCR processing rather than by the commercial service.

From a lookup of the germline V gene (reference sequence), CDR1 and CDR2 are SEHNR and FQNEAQ. Unmatched junction bases come to 10, with V trimmed by 1 base and J by 7 bases. The cysteine opens and the phenylalanine closes a CDR3 of 16 amino acids. Only CDR3 DNA is held: 48 bases, read in frame from base 1. Comment on this clone: No antigen is known for it. It has no much larger one-base neighbor in the sample; base qualities were not kept.

Receptor libraries were prepared by the immunoSEQ multiplex PCR assay. For most patients, genomic DNA was isolated with the Qiagen DNeasy Blood and Tissue Kit and sent frozen to Adaptive Biotechnologies for TCR sequencing. For most patients, high-throughput TCR-beta CDR3 sequencing of genomic DNA was performed by Adaptive Biotechnologies. The paper's data handling went like this. TCR sequencing data for 15 to 20 patients were retrieved from Adaptive's ImmunoSEQ software; three other patients were processed with MiXCR and VDJtools. To correct CD4 versus CD8 sorting errors, any sequence found in both subsets at a frequency ratio below 5:1 was removed. CDR3 nucleotide sequences shared between donor and recipient were removed because their origin could not be assigned. Alloreactive clones required at least 2-fold expansion over unstimulated cells and minimum CFSE-low frequency of 0.002% (template counts) or 0.001% (read counts). Clones detected in sequenced pre-transplant spleen, lymph node, or MLR CFSE-low populations of the donor or recipient were defined as mappable. Cumulative frequency of alloreactive clones was calculated as a percentage of all sequences weighted by copy number. TCRdb's version of the immuneACCESS table is confined to in-frame rearrangements and falls short of the full clone set. An unresolved V gene accounts for under half of the shortfall where checked; the remainder is of unknown origin. V, J and clone size were drawn from that table, and D and trimming were deduced from the DNA. The sample table shows approximately 60,000 clones, and roughly 90% are seen once. In total, the top ten clones hold around 1.7% of the sample.

Beyond this particular receptor, the publication reports: The relatively low number and heterogeneity of intestinal transplant patients limited the conclusions. Patients with donor T cell macrochimerism had high GvH to HvG T cell clonal ratios in their allografts. GvH clones turned up in recipient bone marrow, with some appearing earlier in ileal mucosa or blood, a pattern consistent with an intestinal mucosal origin. Early after transplant, peak levels of circulating GvH clones were associated with declines in HvG clones.

The time point label here, explained by the study, means: cells obtained before transplantation from donor or recipient. CD3+CD4+ and CD3+CD8+ populations were FACS-sorted from unstimulated pre-transplant donor and recipient cells taken from spleen or lymph nodes. This specimen was unstimulated CD8+ T cells sorted from spleen or lymph node cells, taken before transplant. The source is a human donor who was the organ donor for an intestinal transplant. This sequence uses TRBV7-9 and TRBJ1-2, with 9 bases aligning to TRBD1. The CDR3: CASSLGRGQGIGGYTF. In nucleotide form, the sequence is TGTGCCAGCAGCTTAGGGAGGGGACAGGGAATTGGTGGCTACACCTTC. This CDR3, with the reference TRBV7-9 and TRBJ1-2 proteins standing in past its ends, gives the full variable domain DTGVSQNPRHKITKRGQNVTFRCDPISEHNRLYWYRQTLGQGPEFLTYFQNEAQLEKSRLLSDRFSAERPKGSFSTLEIQRTEQGDSAMYLCASSLGRGQGIGGYTFGSGTRLTVV.